This T cell receptor beta chain originates from a study of blood T cell repertoires in COVID-19 (dated by TCRdb to the early 2020s). About the full investigation: Samples covering the acute and convalescent phases of COVID-19 were provided by collaborators in the United States, Italy and Spain. The material from the prospective study consisted of cDNA or gDNA derived from T cells, B-cell-depleted T cells, or PBMCs. Deeply sampled blood TCRbeta repertoires from subjects exposed to, actively infected with, or recovered from COVID-19 were included in the dataset. A freely available public database, intended as a resource for researchers studying the immune response to SARS-CoV-2, is where the repertoires were released. The samples were drawn from the first 160 participants of the ongoing ImmuneRACE study and from 1,254 subjects provided by 6 global collaborators. Nearly every sample came with metadata listing a de-identified subject ID, COVID-19 status, age in years and sex. Where available, HLA class I and class II types were obtained from metadata supplied by the sample provider rather than from assay-based typing.

TCRbeta CDR3 regions were amplified from genomic DNA by means of the immunoSEQ Assay, a bias-controlled multiplex PCR. The authors' pipeline ran thus. Within the assay, amplification of reference gene primers was used to estimate how many nucleated cells each sample contained. To quantify the absolute abundance of each unique TCRbeta CDR3 rearrangement, sequence reads were collapsed and filtered. Productive Simpson clonality was computed per sample as the square root of Simpson's diversity index over productive rearrangements. TCRdb retrieved this table from immuneACCESS and kept in-frame rearrangements only. Not all clones are present; in checked studies, unresolved V genes account for under half, and no reason is known for the remainder. V and J calls and clone size follow that table, whereas D and trimming were derived from the DNA. The sample profile shows approximately 280,000 clones; around 90% of them were found once. The ten largest clones take up 1.7% of the sample.

Beyond this particular receptor, the publication reports: How much clinical and demographic metadata was included differed by source and by participant, and the metadata was provided uncurated.

As to this clone: Which antigen it targets is not known. Qualities for individual bases were not recorded, and no much larger clone is one base off.

Enrolling through a virtual design, the prospective study's participants ranged in age from roughly 18 to 95 years and lived across about two dozen United States geographic areas. In the prospective study, participants were assigned to cohorts based on the clinical history participants reported in a screening survey and a study questionnaire. In the prospective study, mobile phlebotomists collected whole blood, serum and a nasopharyngeal or oropharyngeal swab from each participant. Participants in the prospective study had the option to provide additional blood draws and questionnaires over an approximately two-month period. Before DNA extraction, prospective study blood samples were shipped either frozen or at room temperature. The germline V gene (reference sequence) yields SEHNR for CDR1 and FQNEAQ for CDR2. At the junction V is shortened by 6 bases and J by 9 bases; bases outside the gene matches: 15. Spanning cysteine to phenylalanine, the CDR3 consists of 15 amino acids. This entry keeps only the CDR3 DNA: 45 bases, framed from base 1.

The source of this sequence is a woman between 18 and 29 years old with acute COVID-19. The chain is assembled from TRBV7-9 and TRBJ2-7, with 9 central nucleotides matching TRBD1. The sequenced sample was PBMCs or T cells enriched from blood (not recorded which). Here the CDR3 is given as CASRPSGPQGARQYF. The DNA sequence follows: TGTGCCAGCAGACCCTCAGGGCCACAGGGGGCCAGGCAGTACTTC.